The sequence of this T cell receptor (beta chain) was determined in a study of cytomegalovirus exposure and HLA in healthy donors. Study background: The 95 to 150 validation repertoires used the same platform as the 666 first-cohort repertoires, a later analysis reported. Points from the study as a whole: The finding came from a later analysis; first-cohort TCR clusters tended to co-occur in the roughly 110 validation repertoires. In vitro data verified a few CMV-associated chains as specific for CMV antigens. While the bulk of TCR sequences proved rare, some public TCRs turned up in many donors.

The data were produced by immunoSEQ multiplex PCR, yet TCRdb's version contains in-frame clones alone and is incomplete. The sample lists over 100,000 clones, almost 90% seen once, with roughly 2.2% in the top ten. Regarding this clone: The antigen is not known.

Germline CDR1 reads KGHSH; CDR2 reads LQKENI. V shed 5 bases and J shed 0 bases, with 9 bases lying between them. The CDR3 is 14 residues long. This receptor was taken from a woman aged 18-29 years in good health and CMV-seronegative. This chain uses TRBV18 with TRBJ2-3; tentative D call: TRBD1 (6 bases). Sequenced material: PBMCs. CDR3: CASSKDRSTDTQYF. For the CDR3, the DNA is TGTGCCAGCTCAAAGGACAGAAGCACAGATACGCAGTATTTT.